What follows describes a single T cell receptor (beta chain). Authors' processing steps: The assay estimated nucleated cells by amplifying reference gene primers. The method was immunoSEQ multiplex PCR; TCRdb's version includes in-frame clones alone and lacks a portion of them. V, J and clone size reflect that table, while D and trimming were determined from the DNA. The profile shows some 110,000 clones, about 87% of them singletons. The record originates from a study of blood T cell repertoires in COVID-19. For the study at large: Sources were T cells, B-cell-depleted T cells, or PBMCs; the material itself was cDNA or gDNA.

The CDR3 length is 14 residues. Germline CDR1 and CDR2: MDHEN and SYDVKM. V gave up 6 bases and J gave up 6 bases; unmatched junction bases: 3. The chain employs TRBV28 and TRBJ2-1; 12 positions match TRBD2. The receptor's source is a man aged 45-65 years with acute or convalescent COVID-19. Sample: peripheral blood. The CDR3: CASRGTSGFNEQFF. The CDR3 nucleotides are TGTGCCAGCAGGGGGACTAGCGGGTTCAATGAGCAGTTCTTC.